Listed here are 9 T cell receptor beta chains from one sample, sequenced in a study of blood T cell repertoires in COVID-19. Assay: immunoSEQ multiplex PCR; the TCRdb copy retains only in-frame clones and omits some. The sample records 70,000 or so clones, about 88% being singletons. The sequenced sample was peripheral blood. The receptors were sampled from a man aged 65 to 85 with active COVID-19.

The CDR3 DNA is TGCGCCAGCAGCCAAGACCCAGACACTGAAGCTTTCTTT. Amino acid sequence: CASSQDPDTEAFF. V usage is TRBV4-1 and J usage is TRBJ1-1; no firm D call. The germline CDR1 and CDR2 sequences are MGHRA and YSYEKL. V dropped 0 bases and J dropped 3 bases, with 5 bases sitting between them. The CDR3 has 13 amino acids.

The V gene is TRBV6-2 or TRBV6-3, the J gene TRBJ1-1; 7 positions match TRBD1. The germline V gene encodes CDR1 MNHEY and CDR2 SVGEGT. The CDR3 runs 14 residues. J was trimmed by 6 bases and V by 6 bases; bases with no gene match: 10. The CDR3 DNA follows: TGTGCCAGCAGCCCCGCCGGGGACAGCTCTGAAGCTTTCTTT. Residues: CASSPAGDSSEAFF.

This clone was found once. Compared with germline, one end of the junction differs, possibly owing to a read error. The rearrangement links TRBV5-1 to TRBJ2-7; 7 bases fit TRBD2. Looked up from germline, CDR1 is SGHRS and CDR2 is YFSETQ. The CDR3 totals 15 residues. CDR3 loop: CASCLAGVGVREQYF. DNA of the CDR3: TGCGCCAGCTGCTTGGCGGGGGTGGGGGTGCGCGAGCAGTACTTC.

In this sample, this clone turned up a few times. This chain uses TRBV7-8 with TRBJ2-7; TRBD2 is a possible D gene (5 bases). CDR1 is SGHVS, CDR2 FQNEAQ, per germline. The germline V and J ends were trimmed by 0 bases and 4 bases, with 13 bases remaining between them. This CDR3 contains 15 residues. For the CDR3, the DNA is TGTGCCAGCAGCTTAGCCCGACTGGACTTATACGAGCAGTACTTC. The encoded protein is CASSLARLDLYEQYF.

The CDR3 bases are TGTGCCAGCAGCTTAGTGGGTGGTGAGGACAGAGCAAACTATGGCTACACCTTC. This gives the protein CASSLVGGEDRANYGYTF. The chain is built from TRBV13 and TRBJ1-2; maybe TRBD1 (6 bases). The CDR3 totals 18 residues. V lost 1 base to trimming and J lost 2 bases, with 20 bases between them. Germline-derived CDR1 and CDR2 are PRHDT and FYEKMQ (reference sequence). Supplemented by reference TRBV13 and TRBJ1-2, the full variable domain reads AAGVIQSPRHLIKEKRETATLKCYPIPRHDTVYWYQQGPGQDPQFLISFYEKMQSDKGSIPDRFSAQQFSDYHSELNMSSLELGDSALYFCASSLVGGEDRANYGYTFGSGTRLTVV.

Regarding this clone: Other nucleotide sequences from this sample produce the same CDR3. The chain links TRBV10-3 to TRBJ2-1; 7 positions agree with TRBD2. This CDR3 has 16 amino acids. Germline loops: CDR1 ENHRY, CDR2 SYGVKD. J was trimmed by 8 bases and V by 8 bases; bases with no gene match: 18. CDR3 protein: CAIRRAPPLGGDEQFF. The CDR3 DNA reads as TGTGCCATCCGGCGCGCGCCGCCCCTGGGGGGGGATGAGCAGTTCTTC.

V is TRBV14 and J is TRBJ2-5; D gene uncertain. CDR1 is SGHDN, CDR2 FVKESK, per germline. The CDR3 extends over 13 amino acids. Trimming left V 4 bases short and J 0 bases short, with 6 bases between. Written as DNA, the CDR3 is TGTGCCAGCAGCCGCAGGTACCAAGAGACCCAGTACTTC. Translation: CASSRRYQETQYF.

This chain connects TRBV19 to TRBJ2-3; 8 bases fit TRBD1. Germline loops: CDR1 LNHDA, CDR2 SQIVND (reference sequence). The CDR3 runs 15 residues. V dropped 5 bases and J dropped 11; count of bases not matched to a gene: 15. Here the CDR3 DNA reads TGTGCCAGTAGTCCCTTGGTGGCCGCACAGGGGGGGCAGTATTTT. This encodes CASSPLVAAQGGQYF.

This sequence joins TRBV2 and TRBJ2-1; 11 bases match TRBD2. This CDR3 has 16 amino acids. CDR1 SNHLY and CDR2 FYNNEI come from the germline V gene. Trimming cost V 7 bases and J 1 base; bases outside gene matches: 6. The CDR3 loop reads CASTETSGRSYNEQFF. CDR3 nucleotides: TGTGCCAGCACCGAAACTAGCGGGAGATCCTACAATGAGCAGTTCTTC.